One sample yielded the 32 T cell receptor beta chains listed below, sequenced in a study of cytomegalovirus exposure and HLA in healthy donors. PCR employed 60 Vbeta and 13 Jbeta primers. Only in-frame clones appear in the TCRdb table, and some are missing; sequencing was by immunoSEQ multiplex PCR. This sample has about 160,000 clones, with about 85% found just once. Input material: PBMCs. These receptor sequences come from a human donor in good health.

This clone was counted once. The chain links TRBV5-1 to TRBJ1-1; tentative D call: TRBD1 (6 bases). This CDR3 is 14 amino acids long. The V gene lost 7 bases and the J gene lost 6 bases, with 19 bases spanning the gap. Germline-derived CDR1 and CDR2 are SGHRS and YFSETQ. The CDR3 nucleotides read TGCGCCAGCGGACGGGACACCGAAAGTCCTGAAGCTTTCTTT. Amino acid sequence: CASGRDTESPEAFF.

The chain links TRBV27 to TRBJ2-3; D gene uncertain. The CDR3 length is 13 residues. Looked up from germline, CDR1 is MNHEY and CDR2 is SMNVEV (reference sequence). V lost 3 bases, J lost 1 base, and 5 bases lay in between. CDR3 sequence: CASSFSGTDTQYF. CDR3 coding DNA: TGTGCCAGCAGTTTTAGTGGCACAGATACGCAGTATTTT.

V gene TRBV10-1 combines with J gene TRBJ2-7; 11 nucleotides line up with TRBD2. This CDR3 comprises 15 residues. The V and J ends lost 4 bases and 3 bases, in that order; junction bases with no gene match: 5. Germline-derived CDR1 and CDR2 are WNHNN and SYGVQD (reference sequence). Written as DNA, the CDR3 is TGCGCCAGCAGTGTGGCTAGCGGGGGGCTCTACGAGCAGTACTTC. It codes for CASSVASGGLYEQYF.

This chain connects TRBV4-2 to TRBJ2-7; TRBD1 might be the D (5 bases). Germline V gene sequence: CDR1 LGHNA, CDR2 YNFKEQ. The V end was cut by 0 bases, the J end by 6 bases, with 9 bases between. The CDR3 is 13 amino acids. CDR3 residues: CASSQDWGSEQYF. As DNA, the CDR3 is TGTGCCAGCAGCCAAGACTGGGGCAGCGAGCAGTACTTC.

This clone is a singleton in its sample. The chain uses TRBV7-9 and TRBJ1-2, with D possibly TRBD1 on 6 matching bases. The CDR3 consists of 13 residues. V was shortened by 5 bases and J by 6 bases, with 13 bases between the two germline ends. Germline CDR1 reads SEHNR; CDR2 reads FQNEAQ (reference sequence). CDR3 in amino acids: CASSLRGGDGYTF. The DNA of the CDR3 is TGTGCCAGCAGCCTGAGGGGGGGGGATGGCTACACCTTC.

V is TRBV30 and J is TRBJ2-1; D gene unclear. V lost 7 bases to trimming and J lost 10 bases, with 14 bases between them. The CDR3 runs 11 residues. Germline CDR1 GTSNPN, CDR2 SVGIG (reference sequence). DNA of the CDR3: TGTGCCTTCCTACTGGGCCGCGAGCAGTTCTTC. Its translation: CAFLLGREQFF.

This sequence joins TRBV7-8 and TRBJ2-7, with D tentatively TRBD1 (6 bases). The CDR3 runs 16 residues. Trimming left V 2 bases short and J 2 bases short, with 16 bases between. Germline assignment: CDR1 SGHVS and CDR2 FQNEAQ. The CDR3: CASSLRDKPRPYEQYF. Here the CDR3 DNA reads TGTGCCAGCAGCTTACGGGACAAGCCTAGACCCTACGAGCAGTACTTC.

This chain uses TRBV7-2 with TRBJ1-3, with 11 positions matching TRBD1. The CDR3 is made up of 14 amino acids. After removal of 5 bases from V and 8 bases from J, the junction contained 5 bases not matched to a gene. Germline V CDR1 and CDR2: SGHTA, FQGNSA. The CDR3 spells CASSNGQGAYTIYF. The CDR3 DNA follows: TGTGCCAGCAGCAACGGACAGGGGGCGTACACCATATATTTT.

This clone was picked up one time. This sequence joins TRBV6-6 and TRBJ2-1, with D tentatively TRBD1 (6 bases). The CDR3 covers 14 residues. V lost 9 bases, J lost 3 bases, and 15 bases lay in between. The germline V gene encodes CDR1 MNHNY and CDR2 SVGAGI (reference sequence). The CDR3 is CASKQGPNYNEQFF. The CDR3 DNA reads TGTGCCAGTAAACAGGGACCTAACTACAATGAGCAGTTCTTC.

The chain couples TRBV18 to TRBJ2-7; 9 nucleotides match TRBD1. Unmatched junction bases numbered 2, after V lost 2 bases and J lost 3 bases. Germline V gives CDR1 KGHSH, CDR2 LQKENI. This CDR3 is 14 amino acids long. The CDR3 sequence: CASSPTTGGYEQYF. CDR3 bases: TGTGCCAGCTCACCAACGACAGGGGGCTACGAGCAGTACTTC.

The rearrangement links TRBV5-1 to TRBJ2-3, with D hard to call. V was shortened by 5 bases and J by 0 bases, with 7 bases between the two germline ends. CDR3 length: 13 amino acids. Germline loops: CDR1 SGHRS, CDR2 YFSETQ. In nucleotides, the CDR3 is TGCGCCAGCAGGTCCGGGAGCACAGATACGCAGTATTTT. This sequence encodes CASRSGSTDTQYF.

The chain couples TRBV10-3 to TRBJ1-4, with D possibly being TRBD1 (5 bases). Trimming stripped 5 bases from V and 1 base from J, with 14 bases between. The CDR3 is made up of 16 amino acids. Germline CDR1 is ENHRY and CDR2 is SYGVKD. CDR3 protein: CAISTVLGGTNEKLFF. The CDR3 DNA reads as TGTGCCATCAGTACAGTCCTGGGGGGAACTAATGAAAAACTGTTTTTT.

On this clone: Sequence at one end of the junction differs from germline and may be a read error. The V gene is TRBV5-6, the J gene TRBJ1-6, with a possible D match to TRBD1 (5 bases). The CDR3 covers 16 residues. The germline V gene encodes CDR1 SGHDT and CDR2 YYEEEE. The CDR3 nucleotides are TGTGCCAGCAGCTTGAGGGTTGGCAGGGAAGGTTCACCCCCCCACTTT. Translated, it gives CASSLRVGREGSPPHF. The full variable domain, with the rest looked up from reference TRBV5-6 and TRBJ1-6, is DAGVTQSPTHLIKTRGQQVTLRCSPKSGHDTVSWYQQALGQGPQFIFQYYEEEERQRGNFPDRFSGHQFPNYSSELNVNALLLGDSALYLCASSLRVGREGSPPHFGNGTRLTVT.

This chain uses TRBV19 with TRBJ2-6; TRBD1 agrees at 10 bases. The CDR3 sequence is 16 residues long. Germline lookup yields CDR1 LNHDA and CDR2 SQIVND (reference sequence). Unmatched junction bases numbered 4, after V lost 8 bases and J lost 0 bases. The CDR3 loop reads CASEGTGASGANVLTF. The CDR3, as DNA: TGTGCCAGTGAAGGGACAGGGGCCTCTGGGGCCAACGTCCTGACTTTC.

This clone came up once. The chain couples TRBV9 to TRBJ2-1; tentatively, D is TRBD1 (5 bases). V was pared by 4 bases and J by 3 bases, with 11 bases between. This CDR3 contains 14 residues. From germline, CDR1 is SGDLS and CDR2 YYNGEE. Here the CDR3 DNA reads TGTGCCAGCAGCCTAGAAGGGGTCTACAATGAGCAGTTCTTC. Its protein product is CASSLEGVYNEQFF.

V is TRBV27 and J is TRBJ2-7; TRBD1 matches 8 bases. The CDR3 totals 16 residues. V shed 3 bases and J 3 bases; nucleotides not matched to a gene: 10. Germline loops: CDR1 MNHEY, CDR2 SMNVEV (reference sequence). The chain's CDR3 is CASSFTGTGVFYEQYF. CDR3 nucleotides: TGTGCCAGCAGTTTTACCGGGACAGGAGTTTTCTACGAGCAGTACTTC.

CDR3: CASSPFGGSGELFF. Here the CDR3 DNA reads TGTGCCAGCAGTCCATTCGGTGGTTCCGGGGAGCTGTTTTTT. The chain is built from TRBV28 and TRBJ2-2; D gene uncertain. From germline, CDR1 is MDHEN and CDR2 SYDVKM. The CDR3 covers 14 residues. V dropped 5 bases and J dropped 6 bases, with 13 bases sitting between them.

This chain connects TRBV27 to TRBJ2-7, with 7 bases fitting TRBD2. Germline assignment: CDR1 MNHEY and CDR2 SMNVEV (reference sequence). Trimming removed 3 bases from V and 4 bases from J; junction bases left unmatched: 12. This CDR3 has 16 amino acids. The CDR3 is CASSFNPAGVGYEQYF. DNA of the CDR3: TGTGCCAGCAGTTTTAATCCTGCGGGAGTGGGGTACGAGCAGTACTTC.

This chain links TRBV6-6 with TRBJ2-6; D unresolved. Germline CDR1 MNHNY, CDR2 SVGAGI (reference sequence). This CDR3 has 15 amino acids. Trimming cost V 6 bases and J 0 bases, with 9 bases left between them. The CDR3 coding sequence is TGTGCCAGCAGGGTTAGGAGCTCTGGGGCCAACGTCCTGACTTTC. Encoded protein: CASRVRSSGANVLTF.

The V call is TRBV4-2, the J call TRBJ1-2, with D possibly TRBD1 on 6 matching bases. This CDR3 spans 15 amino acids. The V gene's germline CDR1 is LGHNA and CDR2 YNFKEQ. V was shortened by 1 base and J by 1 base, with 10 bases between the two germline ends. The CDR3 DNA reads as TGTGCCAGCAGCCAAGTGACAGGAGATAACTATGGCTACACCTTC. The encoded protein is CASSQVTGDNYGYTF.

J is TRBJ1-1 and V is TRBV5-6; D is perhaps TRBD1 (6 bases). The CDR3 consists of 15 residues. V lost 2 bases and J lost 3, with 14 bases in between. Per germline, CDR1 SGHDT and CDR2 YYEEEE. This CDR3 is CASSFGVAGDTEAFF. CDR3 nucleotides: TGTGCCAGCAGCTTTGGAGTGGCAGGGGACACTGAAGCTTTCTTT. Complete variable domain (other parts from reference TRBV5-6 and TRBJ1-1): DAGVTQSPTHLIKTRGQQVTLRCSPKSGHDTVSWYQQALGQGPQFIFQYYEEEERQRGNFPDRFSGHQFPNYSSELNVNALLLGDSALYLCASSFGVAGDTEAFFGQGTRLTVV.

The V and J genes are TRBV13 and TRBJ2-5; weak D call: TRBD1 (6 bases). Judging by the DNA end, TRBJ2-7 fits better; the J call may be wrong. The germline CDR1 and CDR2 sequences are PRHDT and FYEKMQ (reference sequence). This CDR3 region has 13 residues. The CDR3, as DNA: TGTGCCAGCAGCTCCGAAGGACAGTACGAGCAGTACTTC. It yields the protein CASSSEGQYEQYF.

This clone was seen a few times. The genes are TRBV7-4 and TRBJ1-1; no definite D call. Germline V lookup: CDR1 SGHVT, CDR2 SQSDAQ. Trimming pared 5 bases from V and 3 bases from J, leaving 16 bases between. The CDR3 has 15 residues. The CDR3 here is CASSVSSLGDTEAFF. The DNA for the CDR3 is TGTGCCAGCAGCGTGTCTAGCCTCGGTGACACTGAAGCTTTCTTT.

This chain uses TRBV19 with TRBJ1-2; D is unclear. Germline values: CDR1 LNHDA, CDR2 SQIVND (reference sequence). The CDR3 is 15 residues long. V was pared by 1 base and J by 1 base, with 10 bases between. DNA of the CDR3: TGTGCCAGTAGTATAGGGGCATCCGGTAACTATGGCTACACCTTC. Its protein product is CASSIGASGNYGYTF.

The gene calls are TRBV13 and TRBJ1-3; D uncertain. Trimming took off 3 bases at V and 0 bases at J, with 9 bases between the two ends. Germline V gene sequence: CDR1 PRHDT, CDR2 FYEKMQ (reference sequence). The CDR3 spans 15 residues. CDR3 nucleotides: TGTGCCAGCAGCTTTACAGAGAGCTCTGGAAACACCATATATTTT. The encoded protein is CASSFTESSGNTIYF.

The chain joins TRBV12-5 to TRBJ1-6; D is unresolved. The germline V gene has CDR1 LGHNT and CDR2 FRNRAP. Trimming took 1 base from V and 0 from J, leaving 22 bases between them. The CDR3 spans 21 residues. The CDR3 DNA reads TGTGCTAGTGGTTTGGATCCACCCCGGCGGGTCGTTAGCTCCTATAATTCACCCCTCCACTTT. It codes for CASGLDPPRRVVSSYNSPLHF.

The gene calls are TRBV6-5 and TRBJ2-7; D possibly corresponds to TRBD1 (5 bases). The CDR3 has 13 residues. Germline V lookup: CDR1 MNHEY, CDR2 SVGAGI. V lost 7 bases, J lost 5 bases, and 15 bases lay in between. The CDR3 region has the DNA TGTGCCAGCAATAGGGGATATGGCGACGAGCAGTACTTC. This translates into CASNRGYGDEQYF.

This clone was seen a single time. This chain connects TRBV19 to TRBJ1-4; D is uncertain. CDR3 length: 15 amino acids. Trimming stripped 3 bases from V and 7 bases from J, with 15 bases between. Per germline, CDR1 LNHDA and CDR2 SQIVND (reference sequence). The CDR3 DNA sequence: TGTGCCAGTAGTATTAAGACTTCGCGAGGTGAAAAACTGTTTTTT. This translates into CASSIKTSRGEKLFF.

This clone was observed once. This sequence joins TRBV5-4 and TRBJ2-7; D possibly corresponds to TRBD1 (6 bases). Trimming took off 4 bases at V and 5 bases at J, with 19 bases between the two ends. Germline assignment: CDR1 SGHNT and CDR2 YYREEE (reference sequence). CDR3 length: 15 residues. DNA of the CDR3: TGTGCCAGCAGCCCGGACCTTCAGGGGCAAAACGAGCAGTACTTC. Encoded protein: CASSPDLQGQNEQYF.

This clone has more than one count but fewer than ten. The CDR3 sequence: CASSESIRGTLYEQYF. The CDR3 DNA follows: TGCGCCAGCAGTGAGTCGATACGAGGTACTTTGTACGAGCAGTACTTC. The chain joins TRBV10-2 to TRBJ2-7, with D unresolved. The germline gives CDR1 WSHSY, CDR2 SAAADI. The CDR3 spans 16 residues. V was cut by 0 bases and J by 4 bases, with 16 bases left in between.

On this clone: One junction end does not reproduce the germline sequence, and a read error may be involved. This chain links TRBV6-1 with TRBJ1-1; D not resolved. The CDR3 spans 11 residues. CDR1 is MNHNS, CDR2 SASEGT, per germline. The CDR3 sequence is CASSESWQKKF. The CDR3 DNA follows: TGTGCCAGCAGTGAATCCTGGCAGAAAAAGTTT.

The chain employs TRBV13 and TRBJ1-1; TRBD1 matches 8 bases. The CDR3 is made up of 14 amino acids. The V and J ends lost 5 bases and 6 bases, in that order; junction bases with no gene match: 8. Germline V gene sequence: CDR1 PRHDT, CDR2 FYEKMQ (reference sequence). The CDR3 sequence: CASSEDRVASEAFF. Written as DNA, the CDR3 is TGTGCCAGCAGCGAGGACAGGGTTGCGTCTGAAGCTTTCTTT.